Listed below are T cell receptor beta chains from one sample, sequenced in a study of blood T cell repertoires in COVID-19. Repertoires were generated with immunoSEQ multiplex PCR, while TCRdb's copy carries only in-frame clones and drops some. The sample consists of roughly 100,000 clones, over 65% of them appearing once. Material: peripheral blood. The receptor set was obtained from a human donor in a cohort sampled during active COVID-19. Both conserved end residues are part of each CDR3. Where a row states a size, it is once, few, many or the class of an expanded clone; other rows omit it.

. TRBJ2-5 TRBV9 CASSSPPSETQYF
once TRBJ1-5 TRBV28 CASSSASGVGNQPQHF
. TRBJ2-7 TRBV19 CASRRTGGVYEQYF
. TRBJ2-2 TRBV6-6 CASSFEPSLTTGELFF
. TRBJ2-6 TRBV6-2/TRBV6-3 CASSWTGTGANVLTF
. TRBJ2-2 TRBV5-6 CASSWAGAGGTGELFF
. TRBJ2-7 TRBV6-6 CASQGSREQYF
many TRBJ2-7 TRBV6-5 CASRGPGSSYEQYF
. TRBJ1-1 TRBV24-1 CATSDMTDEAFF
. TRBJ2-1 TRBV4-1 CASSQDPGGYNEQFF
. TRBJ1-6 TRBV30 CAWGHAYNSPLHF
. TRBJ2-2 TRBV9 CASSVELAGFADTGELFF
. TRBJ1-2 TRBV27 CASSPRHLQIYGYTF
. TRBJ2-3 TRBV4-3 CASRRLAGGQDTQYF
. TRBJ2-3 TRBV2 CASSVSRAADTQYF
. TRBJ1-5 TRBV6-5 CASSYTDRDQPQHF
. TRBJ1-2 TRBV6-6 CASSYGARSKVGGYTF